This T cell receptor beta chain was retrieved from a study of neurological immune-mediated disorders. Germline lookup yields CDR1 SGHRS and CDR2 YFSETQ. V shed 1 base and J shed 4 bases, with 15 bases lying between them. CDR3 length: 16 residues. This clonotype was seen once. What it binds is unknown. Time point described: longitudinal time-point 3. Unsorted libraries used 2 million PBMCs kept at -80 degrees C. 5'RACE with 10-nucleotide random UMIs generated the cDNA. From 15-18 subjects, each sequencing run yielded over 180 million TCR-beta sequences. TCRdb used MiXCR to reprocess the 5' RACE reads, holding one entry per CDR3 protein. The sample includes roughly 100,000 distinct CDR3 sequences, roughly a tenth of them seen just once. Notes on the study in general: Expanded clones shared no CDR3 amino acid sequences across subjects, suggesting private repertoires in all groups.

Material: PBMCs. This chain connects TRBV5-1 to TRBJ1-3; no definite D call. This TCR came from a female donor with HTLV-1-associated myelopathy (HAM/TSP). The CDR3 is CASSLFPSTTGNTIYF. CDR3 sequence (DNA): TGCGCCAGCAGCTTGTTCCCTTCGACGACAGGAAACACCATATATTTT.